These T cell receptor beta chains were read from a single sample in a study of blood T cell repertoires in COVID-19. Generated by immunoSEQ multiplex PCR, the TCRdb table keeps only in-frame clones and is missing some. The sample includes approximately 280,000 clones, 80% to 90% of them seen just once. Sequenced sample: peripheral blood. Receptors originate from a man aged 35-49 years with acute or convalescent COVID-19. The conserved cysteine and the conserved F or W are not part of the CDR3 here. Each record gives: clone size, D gene, V gene, J gene, CDR3 protein. D genes are given only for firm matches. Size tells how often a clone was seen (once, few, many) or the class of an expanded clone, and some rows leave it out.

.	.	TRBV6-1	TRBJ1-2	ASSERTVIYGYT
once	TRBD1	TRBV7-9	TRBJ1-3	ASSFQTGGNTIY
.	.	TRBV20-1	TRBJ1-1	SARDEGELS
.	TRBD2	TRBV9	TRBJ2-7	ASSPALGRGYEQY
.	.	TRBV9	TRBJ2-3	ASSVVGDTQY
.	.	TRBV6-5	TRBJ1-5	ASRYQRTHLNQPQH
once	TRBD1	TRBV10-3	TRBJ1-4	AISEPGQGEEKLF
.	TRBD1	TRBV5-5	TRBJ1-4	ASSFRFTGQGGNEKLF
.	.	TRBV3-1/TRBV3-2	TRBJ2-7	ASSQRASAYEQY
few	TRBD1	TRBV5-1	TRBJ1-2	ASSSGQGEGYT
.	.	TRBV5-4	TRBJ2-7	ASSRTGTLSYEQY
.	.	TRBV28	TRBJ2-7	ASSPVASPEQY
.	.	TRBV6-1	TRBJ1-6	ASSARGGGAYSPLH
once	.	TRBV10-1	TRBJ2-2	ATSRGPTGELF
few	TRBD1	TRBV5-5	TRBJ1-2	ASSFDRATRYGYT
.	.	TRBV3-1/TRBV3-2	TRBJ1-2	ASSKISYGYT
.	.	TRBV5-1	TRBJ1-1	ASSLVIGGDTEAF
.	TRBD1	TRBV11-2	TRBJ2-7	ASRIIGTGRYEQY
few	.	TRBV30	TRBJ2-7	AWSEGFILGEQY
.	.	TRBV5-6	TRBJ1-2	ASSTSGGLRGYT
.	.	TRBV5-4	TRBJ1-2	ASRSFGRGRGYT
.	TRBD1	TRBV10-1	TRBJ2-3	ASGGPGTGAPDTQY
.	TRBD2	TRBV5-4	TRBJ2-1	ASFRGDGAYNEQF
once	.	TRBV7-2	TRBJ2-7	ASSPPGQTYEQY
.	.	TRBV24-1	TRBJ2-3	ATSAVRGFADTQY
few	.	TRBV7-9	TRBJ2-1	ASSVGGIPGNEQF
.	.	TRBV5-6	TRBJ2-7	ASRIGGSPYEQY
.	.	TRBV5-1	TRBJ2-3	ASNPGTFTDTQY
.	.	TRBV11-3	TRBJ1-6	ASSLGTDSPLH
.	TRBD1	TRBV5-1	TRBJ1-1	ASSPRGPQGTEAF
.	.	TRBV11-2	TRBJ2-3	ASSSRIRTDTQY
.	.	TRBV7-9	TRBJ2-1	ASSPLGGAYNEQF
.	TRBD2	TRBV29-1	TRBJ2-1	SVWRGDYNEQF
.	.	TRBV6-5	TRBJ2-7	ASGTGSTREQY
.	.	TRBV12-5	TRBJ2-2	ASGSQGPLGDTGELF
once	.	TRBV30	TRBJ2-7	AWRSDWSSYEQY
few	.	TRBV19	TRBJ1-3	ASSQGLPFGNTIY
.	TRBD1	TRBV6-5	TRBJ1-1	ASRRDRGYPEAF
few	TRBD2	TRBV11-2	TRBJ2-3	ASSRGGYADTQY
.	.	TRBV6-6	TRBJ1-6	ASSPVRDSPLH
.	.	TRBV6-6	TRBJ2-6	ASSRYPPGAGANVLT
.	.	TRBV14	TRBJ1-4	ASSQEGQIGEKLF
.	.	TRBV24-1	TRBJ2-7	ATSDLDRKH
once	TRBD1	TRBV24-1	TRBJ1-2	ATSDSRTGGNGYT
.	.	TRBV7-8	TRBJ1-1	ASSSYIIPEAF
.	.	TRBV4-2	TRBJ2-3	ASSFRDAADTQY